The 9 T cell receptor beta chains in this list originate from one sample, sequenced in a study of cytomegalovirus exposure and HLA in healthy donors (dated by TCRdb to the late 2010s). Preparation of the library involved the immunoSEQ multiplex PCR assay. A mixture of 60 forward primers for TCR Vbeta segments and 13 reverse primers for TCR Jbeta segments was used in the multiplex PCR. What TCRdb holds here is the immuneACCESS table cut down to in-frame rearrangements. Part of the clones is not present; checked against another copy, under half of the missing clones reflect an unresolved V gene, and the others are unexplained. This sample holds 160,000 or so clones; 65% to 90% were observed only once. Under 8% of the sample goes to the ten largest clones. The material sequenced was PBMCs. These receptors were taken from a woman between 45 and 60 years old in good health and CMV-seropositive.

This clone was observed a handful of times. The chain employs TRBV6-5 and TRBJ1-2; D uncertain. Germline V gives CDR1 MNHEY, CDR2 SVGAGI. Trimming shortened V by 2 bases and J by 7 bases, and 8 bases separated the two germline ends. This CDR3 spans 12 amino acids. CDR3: CASSYGPAGYTF. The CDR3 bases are TGTGCCAGCAGTTACGGGCCGGCTGGCTACACCTTC.

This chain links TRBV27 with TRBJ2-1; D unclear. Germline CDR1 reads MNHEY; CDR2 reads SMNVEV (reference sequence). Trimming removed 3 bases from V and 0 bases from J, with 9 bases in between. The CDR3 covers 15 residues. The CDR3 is CASSFSPSSYNEQFF. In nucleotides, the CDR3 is TGTGCCAGCAGTTTTTCGCCCAGCTCCTACAATGAGCAGTTCTTC.

The CDR3 DNA follows: TGTGCCAGCAGCTTAGCTGGGACAGGGCTACAAGAGACCCAGTACTTC. The encoded protein is CASSLAGTGLQETQYF. The chain carries TRBV7-9 and TRBJ2-5; 9 bases are a match to TRBD1. This CDR3 contains 16 residues. The germline CDR1 and CDR2 sequences are SEHNR and FQNEAQ (reference sequence). V gave up 0 bases and J gave up 2 bases; unmatched junction bases: 4.

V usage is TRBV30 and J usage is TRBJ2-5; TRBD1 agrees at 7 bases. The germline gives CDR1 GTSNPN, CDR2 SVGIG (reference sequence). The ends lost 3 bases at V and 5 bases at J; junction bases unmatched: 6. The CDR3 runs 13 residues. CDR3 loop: CAWSLGGLETQYF. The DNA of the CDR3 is TGTGCCTGGAGCCTAGGGGGCCTTGAGACCCAGTACTTC.

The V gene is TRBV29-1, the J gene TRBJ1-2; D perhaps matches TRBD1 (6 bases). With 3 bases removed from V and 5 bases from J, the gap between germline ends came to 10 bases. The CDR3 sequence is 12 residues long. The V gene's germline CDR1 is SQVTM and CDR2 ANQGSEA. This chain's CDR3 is CSVEGGQYGYTF. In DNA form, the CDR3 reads TGCAGCGTTGAGGGGGGGCAGTATGGCTACACCTTC.

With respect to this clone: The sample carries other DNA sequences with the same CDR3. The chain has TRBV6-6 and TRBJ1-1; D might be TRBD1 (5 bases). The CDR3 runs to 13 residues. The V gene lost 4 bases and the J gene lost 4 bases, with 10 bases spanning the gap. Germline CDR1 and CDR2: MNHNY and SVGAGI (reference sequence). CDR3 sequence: CASSFQGGTEAFF. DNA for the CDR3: TGTGCCAGCAGTTTTCAGGGTGGCACTGAAGCTTTCTTT.

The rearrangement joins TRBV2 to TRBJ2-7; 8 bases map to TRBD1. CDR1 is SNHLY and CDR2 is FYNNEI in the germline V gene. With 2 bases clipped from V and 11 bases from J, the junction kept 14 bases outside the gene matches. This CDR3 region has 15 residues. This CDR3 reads CASSEQQQGVDGEYF. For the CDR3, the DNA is TGTGCCAGCAGTGAACAGCAACAGGGGGTGGACGGAGAGTACTTC. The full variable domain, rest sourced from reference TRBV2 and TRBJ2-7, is EPEVTQTPSHQVTQMGQEVILRCVPISNHLYFYWYRQILGQKVEFLVSFYNNEISEKSEIFDDQFSVERPDGSNFTLKIRSTKLEDSAMYFCASSEQQQGVDGEYFGPGTRLTVT.

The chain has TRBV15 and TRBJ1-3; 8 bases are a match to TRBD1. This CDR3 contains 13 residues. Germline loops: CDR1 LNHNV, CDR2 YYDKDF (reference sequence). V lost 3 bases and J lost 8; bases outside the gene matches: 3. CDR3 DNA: TGTGCCACCAGCAGGGACAGGGTCCACACCATATATTTT. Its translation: CATSRDRVHTIYF. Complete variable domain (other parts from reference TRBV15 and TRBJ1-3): DAMVIQNPRYQVTQFGKPVTLSCSQTLNHNVMYWYQQKSSQAPKLLFHYYDKDFNNEADTPDNFQSRRPNTSFCFLDIRSPGLGDTAMYLCATSRDRVHTIYFGEGSWLTVV.

CDR3 nucleotides: TGTGCCAGCAGCGTAGCTTCCGGGGGGGCCTACGAGCAGTACTTC. Amino acid sequence: CASSVASGGAYEQYF. The chain combines TRBV9 with TRBJ2-7, with TRBD2 matching 8 bases. The CDR3 spans 15 residues. After removal of 0 bases from V and 2 bases from J, the junction contained 4 bases not matched to a gene. Germline lookup yields CDR1 SGDLS and CDR2 YYNGEE.